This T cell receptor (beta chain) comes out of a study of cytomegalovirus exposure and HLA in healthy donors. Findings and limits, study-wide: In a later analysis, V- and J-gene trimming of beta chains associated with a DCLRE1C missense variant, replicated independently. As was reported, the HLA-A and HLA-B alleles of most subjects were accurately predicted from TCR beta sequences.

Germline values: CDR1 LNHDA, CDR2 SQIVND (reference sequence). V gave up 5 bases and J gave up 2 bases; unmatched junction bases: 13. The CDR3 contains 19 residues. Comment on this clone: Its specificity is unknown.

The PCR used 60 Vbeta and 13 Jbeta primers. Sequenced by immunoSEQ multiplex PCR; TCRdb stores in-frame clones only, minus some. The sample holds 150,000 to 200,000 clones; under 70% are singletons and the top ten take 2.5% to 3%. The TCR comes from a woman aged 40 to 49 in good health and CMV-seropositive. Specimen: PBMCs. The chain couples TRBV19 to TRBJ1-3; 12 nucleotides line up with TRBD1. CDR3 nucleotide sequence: TGTGCCAGTAGTTTTAGGGGGGACAGGGGGCCGATAGCTGGAAACACCATATATTTT. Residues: CASSFRGDRGPIAGNTIYF.